The 28 T cell receptor beta chains reported below all come from one sample, sequenced in a study of blood T cell repertoires in COVID-19. Sequencing was performed with immunoSEQ multiplex PCR; in TCRdb, only in-frame clones are kept and a portion is missing. This sample has some 47,000 clones, with around 90% found just once. The specimen was peripheral blood. These receptors were collected from a woman of 80 years or more in a cohort sampled during active or convalescent COVID-19.

This clone was counted a few times. This chain uses TRBV12-3 or TRBV12-4 with TRBJ1-1; D gene ambiguous. CDR3 size: 12 residues. V was cut by 5 bases and J by 5 bases, with 9 bases left in between. CDR3 amino acids: CASSRRLTEAFF. The CDR3 nucleotides are TGTGCCAGCAGTAGGAGGTTGACTGAAGCTTTCTTT.

The chain joins TRBV1 to TRBJ2-3; the DNA was not used to check the table's D call, TRBD1. TRBV1 is a recognized pseudogene. CDR3 length equals 15 residues. The CDR3 loop is CTSSQAGQPTDTQYF. The CDR3 coding sequence is TGCACCAGCAGCCAAGCAGGACAGCCCACAGATACGCAGTATTTT.

This clone was detected only a few times. The genes are TRBV20-1 and TRBJ2-7; D possibly corresponds to TRBD2 (6 bases). This CDR3 spans 13 amino acids. Germline V gene lookup returns CDR1 DFQATT and CDR2 SNEGSKA (reference sequence). V lost 3 bases and J 3 bases, leaving 12 bases between the germline ends. The CDR3 loop is CSASLPGLYEQYF. The CDR3 DNA follows: TGCAGTGCTAGTCTACCGGGACTCTACGAGCAGTACTTC.

This clone was seen once. The V and J genes are TRBV2 and TRBJ2-7, with TRBD1 identical over 12 bases. With 3 bases clipped from V and 8 bases from J, the junction kept 8 bases outside the gene matches. The CDR3 is made up of 15 amino acids. Germline V gene lookup returns CDR1 SNHLY and CDR2 FYNNEI. CDR3 region: CASSDRGQGARKQYF. Written as DNA, the CDR3 is TGTGCCAGCAGTGATAGGGGACAGGGGGCTAGGAAGCAGTACTTC. Full variable domain (missing parts from reference TRBV2 and TRBJ2-7): EPEVTQTPSHQVTQMGQEVILRCVPISNHLYFYWYRQILGQKVEFLVSFYNNEISEKSEIFDDQFSVERPDGSNFTLKIRSTKLEDSAMYFCASSDRGQGARKQYFGPGTRLTVT.

Judged by abundance, this clone is medium-sized (0.01 to 0.1%). The J gene is TRBJ1-2, the V gene TRBV7-8; possibly TRBD1 for D (5 bases). CDR1 SGHVS and CDR2 FQNEAQ come from the germline V gene. The CDR3 is 16 residues long. Trimming cost V 5 bases and J 6 bases, with 22 bases left between them. The CDR3 is CASSTRTAEGRDGYTF. DNA for the CDR3: TGTGCCAGCAGCACCCGGACGGCGGAGGGACGGGATGGCTACACCTTC.

CDR3: CASSRGGGVAGNTIYF. In DNA form, the CDR3 reads TGTGCCAGCAGCCGGGGGGGTGGAGTGGCTGGAAACACCATATATTTT. The rearrangement links TRBV28 to TRBJ1-3; D possibly corresponds to TRBD1 (5 bases). Trimming removed 6 bases at V and 2 bases at J, with 17 bases between. Germline assignment: CDR1 MDHEN and CDR2 SYDVKM. This CDR3 spans 16 amino acids.

The chain has TRBV4-3 and TRBJ1-2, with D uncertain. Germline V gene data show CDR1 as LGHNA and CDR2 as YSLEER. V was cut by 2 bases and J by 8 bases, with 15 bases left in between. CDR3 length: 14 amino acids. CDR3 DNA: TGCGCCAGCAGCCAAAGCAAGGGCGGGGTCGGCTACACCTTC. Protein product: CASSQSKGGVGYTF.

The chain joins TRBV28 to TRBJ1-2; D not resolved. CDR1 is MDHEN, CDR2 SYDVKM, per germline. Trimming took 2 bases from V and 4 from J, leaving 5 bases between them. The CDR3 sequence is 12 residues long. The CDR3 is CASSLNSYGYTF. The CDR3 DNA sequence: TGTGCCAGCAGTTTAAACAGCTATGGCTACACCTTC.

The chain has TRBV25-1 and TRBJ1-1; D unresolved. This CDR3 is built from 14 residues. The germline V gene encodes CDR1 MGHDK and CDR2 SYGVNS. The V end lost 6 bases, the J end lost 0 bases, and 11 bases lay between the germline ends. The CDR3 region has the DNA TGTGCCAGCAGGGGCTCCGGAATGAACACTGAAGCTTTCTTT. It yields the protein CASRGSGMNTEAFF. The full variable domain, in which reference TRBV25-1 and TRBJ1-1 provide the parts outside the CDR3, is EADIYQTPRYLVIGTGKKITLECSQTMGHDKMYWYQQDPGMELHLIHYSYGVNSTEKGDLSSESTVSRIRTEHFPLTLESARPSHTSQYLCASRGSGMNTEAFFGQGTRLTVV.

The chain carries TRBV7-3 and TRBJ1-2; D gene unclear. CDR3 size: 13 residues. The V end was cut by 5 bases, the J end by 6 bases, with 13 bases between. CDR1 and CDR2 from the germline V gene are SGHTA and FQGTGA. The CDR3 region has the DNA TGTGCCAGCAGCCACGCCCGGGGTCATGGCTACACCTTC. It yields the protein CASSHARGHGYTF.

This clone showed up just once. The V and J genes are TRBV5-6 and TRBJ1-6; TRBD1 matches at 9 bases. The trim removed 2 bases at V and 6 bases at J, leaving 3 bases unmatched. Germline V CDR1 and CDR2: SGHDT, YYEEEE. The CDR3 runs 15 residues. Here the CDR3 reads CASSFHRGPNSPLHF. The CDR3 bases are TGTGCCAGCAGCTTTCACAGGGGGCCTAATTCACCCCTCCACTTT. Together with reference TRBV5-6 and TRBJ1-6, the CDR3 gives the full variable domain: DAGVTQSPTHLIKTRGQQVTLRCSPKSGHDTVSWYQQALGQGPQFIFQYYEEEERQRGNFPDRFSGHQFPNYSSELNVNALLLGDSALYLCASSFHRGPNSPLHFGNGTRLTVT.

The chain is built from TRBV9 and TRBJ2-1; D is possibly TRBD1 (5 bases). The length of the CDR3 is 15 residues. Trimming stripped 0 bases from V and 5 bases from J, with 12 bases between. The germline CDR1 and CDR2 sequences are SGDLS and YYNGEE. This CDR3 reads CASSVEGDPHNEQFF. Written as DNA, the CDR3 is TGTGCCAGCAGCGTAGAAGGGGATCCTCACAATGAGCAGTTCTTC.

The V gene is TRBV9, the J gene TRBJ2-1; a weak D match, TRBD1 (6 bases). The germline V and J ends were trimmed by 2 bases and 8 bases, with 17 bases remaining between them. The CDR3 loop spans 15 amino acids. Germline-derived CDR1 and CDR2 are SGDLS and YYNGEE. CDR3 DNA: TGTGCCAGCAGCGTCTTGGGGGCGTTTTTGCATGAGCAGTTCTTC. Translation gives CASSVLGAFLHEQFF.

The rearrangement joins TRBV3-1 (or the pseudogene TRBV3-2) to TRBJ1-6; 8 bases align to TRBD1. The CDR3 consists of 15 residues. The V segment lost 4 bases and the J segment 9 bases; nucleotides outside the gene matches: 8. Germline V gives CDR1 LGHDT, CDR2 YNNKEL (reference sequence). Here the CDR3 reads CASSPGQGFSSPLHF. The CDR3 region has the DNA TGTGCCAGCAGCCCCGGACAGGGCTTTTCTTCACCCCTCCACTTT.

This rearrangement joins TRBV7-2 to TRBJ2-5, with TRBD1 matching over 7 bases. This CDR3 is built from 14 residues. The germline CDR1 and CDR2 sequences are SGHTA and FQGNSA. After removal of 4 bases from V and 1 base from J, the junction contained 3 bases not matched to a gene. For the CDR3, the DNA is TGTGCCAGCAGCTATGACAGGGCCCAAGAGACCCAGTACTTC. It translates to CASSYDRAQETQYF. The complete variable domain, with remaining parts taken from reference TRBV7-2 and TRBJ2-5, reads GAGVSQSPSNKVTEKGKDVELRCDPISGHTALYWYRQSLGQGLEFLIYFQGNSAPDKSGLPSDRFSAERTGGSVSTLTIQRTQQEDSAVYLCASSYDRAQETQYFGPGTRLLVL.

This chain connects TRBV6-2 or TRBV6-3 to TRBJ2-2; 9 nucleotides align to TRBD2. Germline V CDR1 and CDR2: MNHEY, SVGEGT. There are 17 residues in the CDR3. The J segment lost 5 bases and the V segment lost 2 bases, leaving 9 bases of the junction unmatched. The CDR3, as DNA: TGTGCCAGCAGTTACCGCGGGAGGGCCTATGGTACCGGGGAGCTGTTTTTT. Amino acids: CASSYRGRAYGTGELFF.

The chain joins TRBV27 to TRBJ1-2, with 9 bases aligning to TRBD1. CDR3 length equals 16 residues. Looked up from germline, CDR1 is MNHEY and CDR2 is SMNVEV (reference sequence). With V trimmed by 5 bases and J by 4 bases, 11 bases remained unmatched. The CDR3 loop is CASSLFGQGTIYGYTF. DNA of the CDR3: TGTGCCAGCAGTCTCTTCGGACAGGGGACGATCTATGGCTACACCTTC.

The genes are TRBV5-6 and TRBJ2-7, with D perhaps matching TRBD2 (5 bases). The V gene lost 2 bases and the J gene lost 6 bases, with 9 bases spanning the gap. Germline CDR1 and CDR2: SGHDT and YYEEEE. The CDR3 contains 12 residues. In DNA, the CDR3 is TGTGCCAGCAGCTTTTACACTAGCGAGCAGTACTTC. This codes for CASSFYTSEQYF.

The chain has TRBV12-5 and TRBJ2-7; D unclear. The CDR3 is 15 residues long. V was pared by 0 bases and J by 2 bases, with 11 bases between. Germline V CDR1 and CDR2: LGHNT, FRNRAP. CDR3 bases: TGTGCTAGTGGTTTGGTACTTGGCAGCGCCTACGAGCAGTACTTC. As protein: CASGLVLGSAYEQYF.

This chain connects TRBV5-8 to TRBJ1-5; D gene ambiguous. There are 17 residues in the CDR3. Trimming took 4 bases from V and 3 from J, leaving 20 bases between them. CDR1 SGHTS and CDR2 YDEGEE come from the germline V gene. CDR3 sequence reads: CASSPNQRAYFNQPQHF. The CDR3 DNA sequence: TGTGCCAGCAGCCCAAACCAGCGAGCCTATTTCAATCAGCCCCAGCATTTT.

The chain joins TRBV11-3 to TRBJ1-2, with 8 bases that match TRBD1. This CDR3 spans 14 amino acids. CDR1 and CDR2 from the germline V gene are SGHNT and YENEEA. V lost 1 base to trimming and J lost 7 bases; unmatched junction nucleotides: 5. This CDR3 reads CASSLVAGGGGYTF. The DNA of the CDR3 is TGTGCCAGCAGCTTAGTTGCAGGGGGCGGTGGCTACACCTTC. The whole variable domain, remainder taken from reference TRBV11-3 and TRBJ1-2, is EAGVVQSPRYKIIEKKQPVAFWCNPISGHNTLYWYLQNLGQGPELLIRYENEEAVDDSQLPKDRFSAERLKGVDSTLKIQPAELGDSAVYLCASSLVAGGGGYTFGSGTRLTVV.

V and J are TRBV9 and TRBJ2-7; tentatively, D is TRBD1 (5 bases). Per the germline V gene, CDR1 is SGDLS and CDR2 is YYNGEE. The CDR3 has 12 amino acids. V shed 1 base and J shed 4 bases, with 6 bases lying between them. The CDR3 region is CASSVKGYEQYF. The CDR3 DNA follows: TGTGCCAGCAGCGTAAAGGGGTACGAGCAGTACTTC. Together with reference TRBV9 and TRBJ2-7, the CDR3 gives the full variable domain: DSGVTQTPKHLITATGQRVTLRCSPRSGDLSVYWYQQSLDQGLQFLIQYYNGEERAKGNILERFSAQQFPDLHSELNLSSLELGDSALYFCASSVKGYEQYFGPGTRLTVT.

The chain recombines TRBV7-2 with TRBJ1-1, with TRBD1 matching 12 bases. Germline CDR1 SGHTA, CDR2 FQGNSA. Losses at the gene ends were 4 bases for V and 11 bases for J; bases not matched to a gene: 14. This CDR3 comprises 16 residues. The CDR3 sequence is CASSSSPGQGAVRAFF. The DNA of the CDR3 is TGTGCCAGCAGCTCTTCGCCGGGACAGGGGGCCGTGAGGGCTTTCTTT. Full variable domain (remainder filled in from reference TRBV7-2 and TRBJ1-1): GAGVSQSPSNKVTEKGKDVELRCDPISGHTALYWYRQSLGQGLEFLIYFQGNSAPDKSGLPSDRFSAERTGGSVSTLTIQRTQQEDSAVYLCASSSSPGQGAVRAFFGQGTRLTVV.

The genes are TRBV7-8 and TRBJ2-5, with TRBD1 identical over 7 bases. CDR1 SGHVS and CDR2 FQNEAQ come from the germline V gene. CDR3 size: 12 residues. The J segment lost 12 bases and the V segment lost 5 bases, leaving 9 bases of the junction unmatched. As DNA, the CDR3 is TGTGCCAGCAGCAATGGGACAGCCCCCGAGTACTTC. This sequence encodes CASSNGTAPEYF.

J is TRBJ2-2 and V is TRBV7-3, with 8 bases aligning to TRBD2. V was clipped by 5 bases and J by 0 bases; unmatched bases: 2. Per germline, CDR1 SGHTA and CDR2 FQGTGA. The CDR3 is 15 residues long. Here the CDR3 DNA reads TGTGCCAGCAGCCCTAGCGGGCCGAACACCGGGGAGCTGTTTTTT. It codes for CASSPSGPNTGELFF.

Written as DNA, the CDR3 is TGTGCCAGCAGCCCAACAGGGGAGTACACCGGGGAGCTGTTTTTT. Residues: CASSPTGEYTGELFF. The chain is built from TRBV11-2 and TRBJ2-2; 7 bases map to TRBD1. The CDR3 has 15 amino acids. Germline CDR1 is SGHAT and CDR2 is FQNNGV. Losses at the gene ends were 5 bases for V and 3 bases for J; bases not matched to a gene: 6.

This rearrangement joins TRBV6-5 to TRBJ2-2, with a tentative D call TRBD1 (5 bases). Germline CDR1 and CDR2: MNHEY and SVGAGI. The CDR3 spans 16 residues. Trimming stripped 4 bases from V and 2 bases from J, with 14 bases between. The CDR3: CASSWGLLENTGELFF. CDR3 coding DNA: TGTGCCAGCAGTTGGGGCTTATTGGAAAACACCGGGGAGCTGTTTTTT.

This chain connects TRBV5-4 to TRBJ1-4; 7 nucleotides line up with TRBD1. Germline CDR1 is SGHNT and CDR2 is YYREEE (reference sequence). J was trimmed by 6 bases and V by 0 bases; bases with no gene match: 8. The CDR3 length is 16 residues. Here the CDR3 reads CASSLDPTGKHEKLFF. The CDR3 nucleotides are TGTGCCAGCAGCTTGGACCCGACAGGGAAGCATGAAAAACTGTTTTTT.